This T cell receptor (beta chain) was recovered during a study of T cell repertoires in cytomegalovirus infection. This CDR3 region has 16 residues. CDR1 and CDR2 (germline): MDHEN, SYDVKM. The junction had 11 bases not matched to a gene; V was cut back by 5 bases and J by 8 bases. This clonotype was picked up a small number of times. TCRdb used MiXCR to reprocess the reads, holding one entry per CDR3 protein. The table lists about 740,000 distinct CDR3 sequences, approximately 40% of them singletons. The receptor's source is a human donor in good health (CMV status not recorded). Some clones in this sample may be carry-over from other donors' samples. V usage is TRBV28 and J usage is TRBJ2-5, with 13 nucleotides matching TRBD2. Input material: PBMCs. The CDR3 sequence: CASSLRLAGGVGTQYF. In DNA, the CDR3 is TGTGCCAGCAGTCTGCGACTAGCGGGGGGCGTGGGTACCCAGTACTTC.